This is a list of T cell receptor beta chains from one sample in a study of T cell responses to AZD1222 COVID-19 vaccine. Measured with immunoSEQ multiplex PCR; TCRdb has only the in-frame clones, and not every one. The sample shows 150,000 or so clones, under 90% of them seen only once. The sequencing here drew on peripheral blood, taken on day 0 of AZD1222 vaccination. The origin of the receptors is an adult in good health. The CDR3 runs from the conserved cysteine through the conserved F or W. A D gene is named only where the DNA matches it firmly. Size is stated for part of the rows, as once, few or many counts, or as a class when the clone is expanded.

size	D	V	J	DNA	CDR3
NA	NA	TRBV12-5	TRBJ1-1	TGTGCTAGTGGTTTGGGCGGGCAGCCGAACACTGAAGCTTTCTTT	CASGLGGQPNTEAFF
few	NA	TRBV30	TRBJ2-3	TGTGCTTATGGACAGAGGTCCGCAGATACGCAGTATTTT	CAYGQRSADTQYF
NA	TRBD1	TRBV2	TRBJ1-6	TGTGCCAGCAGGACAGGGAATTCACCCCTCCACTTT	CASRTGNSPLHF
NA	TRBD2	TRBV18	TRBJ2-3	TGTGCCAGCTCATCGACCGGCAGCGGGGGGACAGATACGCAGTATTTT	CASSSTGSGGTDTQYF
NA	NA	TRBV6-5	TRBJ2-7	TGTGCCAGCAGTCCGAAAAACAGGCGCGAGCAGTACTTC	CASSPKNRREQYF
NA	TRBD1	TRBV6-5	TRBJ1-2	TGTGCCAGCAGTTCGCCTGGTCAGGGGGCGCGCGGCTACACCTTC	CASSSPGQGARGYTF
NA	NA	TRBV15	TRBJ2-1	TGTGCCACCAGCAGAGGTGACGGGGGGCCTCCCCGCTCCTACAATGAGCAGTTCTTC	CATSRGDGGPPRSYNEQFF
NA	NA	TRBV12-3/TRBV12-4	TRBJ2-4	TGTGCCAGCAGGGGGGGCGAGGACATTCAGTACTTC	CASRGGEDIQYF
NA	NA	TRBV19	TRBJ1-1	TGTGCCAGTAGTAGCCCTTACGGCACTGAAGCTTTCTTT	CASSSPYGTEAFF
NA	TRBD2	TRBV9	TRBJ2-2	TGTGCCAGCACGCTACTAGCGACGAACACCGGGGAGCTGTTTTTT	CASTLLATNTGELFF
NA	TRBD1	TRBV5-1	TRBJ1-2	TGCGCCAGCAGCCCGGGGACAGGGATTTGGGGCTACACCTTC	CASSPGTGIWGYTF
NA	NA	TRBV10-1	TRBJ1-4	TGCGCCAGCAGTGGGACCTTTGAAAAACTGTTTTTT	CASSGTFEKLFF
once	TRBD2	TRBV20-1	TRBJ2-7	TGCAGTGCTAGGGGGGGGTCCGAGCAGTACTTC	CSARGGSEQYF
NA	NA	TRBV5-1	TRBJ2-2	TGCGCCAGCAGCGCCACAGCCGCCGTGCCCGGGGAGCTGTTTTTT	CASSATAAVPGELFF
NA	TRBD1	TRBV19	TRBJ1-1	TGTGCCAGTAGTAAGTCGGGACAGGCTTCTGAAGCTTTCTTT	CASSKSGQASEAFF
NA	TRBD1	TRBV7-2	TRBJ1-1	TGTGCCAGCAGCCCACAGGGGCGCCTGATGACTGAAGCTTTCTTT	CASSPQGRLMTEAFF
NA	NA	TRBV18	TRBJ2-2	TGTGCCAGCTCAGATCGGGACGCCCGTGTGGGGGAGCTGTTTTTT	CASSDRDARVGELFF
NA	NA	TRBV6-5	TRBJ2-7	TGTGCCAGCAGCCCCACAGGACTGAGCTCCTACGAGCAGTACTTC	CASSPTGLSSYEQYF
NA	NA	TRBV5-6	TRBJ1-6	TGTGCCAGCAGCTTCGAGCCAGGGAGGAATGGTTCACCCCTCCACTTT	CASSFEPGRNGSPLHF
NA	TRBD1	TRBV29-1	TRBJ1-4	TGCAGCGTCGAGACAGGGGGTGAAAAACTGTTTTTT	CSVETGGEKLFF
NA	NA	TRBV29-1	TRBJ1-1	TGCAGCGCAGTAGGGCAGGGCGGATTCGGTACTGAAGCTTTCTTT	CSAVGQGGFGTEAFF
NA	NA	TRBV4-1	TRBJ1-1	TGCGCCAGCAGCCAAGGGGCGGGAGAAGCTTTCTTT	CASSQGAGEAFF
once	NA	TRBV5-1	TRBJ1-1	TGCGCCAGCAGCGTGCTTGGGATTTCGAACACTGAAGCTTTCTTT	CASSVLGISNTEAFF
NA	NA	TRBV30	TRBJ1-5	TGTGCCTGGAGTCGAGGGACGGACAATCAGCCCCAGCATTTT	CAWSRGTDNQPQHF
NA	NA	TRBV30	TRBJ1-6	TGTGCCCGGAGTGAAGGGGTAATTAATTCACCCCTCCACTTT	CARSEGVINSPLHF
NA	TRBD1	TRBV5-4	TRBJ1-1	TGTGCCAGCAGCCTTCAGACAGGGCTGAACACTGAAGCTTTCTTT	CASSLQTGLNTEAFF
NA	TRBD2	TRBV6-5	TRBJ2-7	TGTGCCACCAAGGAGATCCGGACGGGGGGCTACGAGCAGTACTTC	CATKEIRTGGYEQYF
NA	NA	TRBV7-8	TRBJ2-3	TGTGCCAGCAGCTATAGCATTCTGGGCACAGATACGCAGTATTTT	CASSYSILGTDTQYF
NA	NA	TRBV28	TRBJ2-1	TGTGCCAGCAGTTTTCTATACTCCCCCATCAATGAGCAGTTCTTC	CASSFLYSPINEQFF
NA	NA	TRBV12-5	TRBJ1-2	TGTGCTAGTGGACAACAGGTCTATGGCTACACCTTC	CASGQQVYGYTF
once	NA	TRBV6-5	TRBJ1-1	TGTGCCAGCAGTTATGATCCGAAGGGGACTGAAGCTTTCTTT	CASSYDPKGTEAFF
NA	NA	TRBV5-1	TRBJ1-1	TGCGCCAGCAGCTTGGGCGGAAGCACTGAAGCTTTCTTT	CASSLGGSTEAFF
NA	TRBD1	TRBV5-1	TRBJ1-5	TGCGCCAGCAGCGAACAGGGGAATAGCAATCAGCCCCAGCATTTT	CASSEQGNSNQPQHF
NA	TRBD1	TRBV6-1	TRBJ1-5	TGTGCCAGCAGTGAAAGAACAGGGGGGGGTCAGCCCCAGCATTTT	CASSERTGGGQPQHF
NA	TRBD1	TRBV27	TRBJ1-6	TGTGCCAGCAGTTTAGACCCTCCCGGGACAGGGGATAATTCACCCCTCCACTTT	CASSLDPPGTGDNSPLHF
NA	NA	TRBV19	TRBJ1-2	TGTGCCAGTACCAGGGACGGGAACTATGGCTACACCTTC	CASTRDGNYGYTF
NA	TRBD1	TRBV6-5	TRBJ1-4	TGTGCCAGCAGACAGGGGGCAGGAGAAAAACTGTTTTTT	CASRQGAGEKLFF
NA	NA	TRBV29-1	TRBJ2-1	TGCAGCGTTTATCAGGGGATCTCCAATGAGCAGTTCTTC	CSVYQGISNEQFF
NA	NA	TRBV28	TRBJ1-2	TGTGCCAGCAGTCGAGATGCGGGGGGTTTGGACTATGGCTACACCTTC	CASSRDAGGLDYGYTF
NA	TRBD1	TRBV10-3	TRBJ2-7	TGTGCCATCAGTGTCGGGACAGGGAACTCCTACGAGCAGTACTTC	CAISVGTGNSYEQYF
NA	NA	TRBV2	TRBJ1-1	TGTGCCAGCAGAGCTGGGGGGCTAAGATTTGGTGAAGCTTTCTTT	CASRAGGLRFGEAFF
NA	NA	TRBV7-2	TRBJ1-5	TGTGCCAGCAGTTCGGAGGGACAGCCCCAGCATTTT	CASSSEGQPQHF
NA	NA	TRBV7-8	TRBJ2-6	TGTGCCAGCAACCGGGGAATGATCAGCTCTGGGGCCAACGTCCTGACTTTC	CASNRGMISSGANVLTF
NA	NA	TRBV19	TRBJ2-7	TGTGCCAGTAGGAGGAGTGTCGGTGGCGAGCAGTACTTC	CASRRSVGGEQYF
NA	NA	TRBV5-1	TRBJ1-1	TGCGCCAGCAGCTTGGTTCAGGACACTGAAGCTTTCTTT	CASSLVQDTEAFF
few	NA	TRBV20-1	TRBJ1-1	TGCAGTGCTAGTGAGGCGAACATTAACACTGAAGCTTTCTTT	CSASEANINTEAFF
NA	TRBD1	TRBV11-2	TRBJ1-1	TGTGCCAGCAGCTTAGGGGACAGGGTGTTAGAGGAGACTGAAGCTTTCTTT	CASSLGDRVLEETEAFF
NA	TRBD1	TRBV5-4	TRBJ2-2	TGTGCCAGCAGCCTTCCCGGACAGGGGTGGGCCGGGGAGCTGTTTTTT	CASSLPGQGWAGELFF
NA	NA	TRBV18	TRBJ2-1	TGTGCCAGCTCAGGGCTGGCAGCCTACAATGAGCAGTTCTTC	CASSGLAAYNEQFF
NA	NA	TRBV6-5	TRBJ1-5	TGTGCCAGCAGCCCGGGACACGAGTCACGGCAGCCCCAGCATTTT	CASSPGHESRQPQHF
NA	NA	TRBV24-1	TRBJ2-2	TGTGCCACCAGTAGCACTTTCAACACCGGGGAGCTGTTTTTT	CATSSTFNTGELFF
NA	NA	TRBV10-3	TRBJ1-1	TGTGCCTCGGGGTCGGAGCCGGGGACTGAAGCTTTCTTT	CASGSEPGTEAFF
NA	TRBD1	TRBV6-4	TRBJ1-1	TGTGCCAGCGGAGACAGGGGTCCGAGGCACACTGAAGCTTTCTTT	CASGDRGPRHTEAFF
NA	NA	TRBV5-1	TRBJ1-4	TGCGCCAGCAGCTTGGGAGTCGGGAGGGAAAAACTGTTTTTT	CASSLGVGREKLFF
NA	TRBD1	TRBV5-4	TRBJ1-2	TGTGCCAGCAGCCTAGGGGGCGACACCTATGGCTACACCTTC	CASSLGGDTYGYTF
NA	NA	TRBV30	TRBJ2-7	TGTGCCTGGATAAGGAGGGGGCTATACGAGCAGTACTTC	CAWIRRGLYEQYF